This TCR beta chain appears in the sequencing data of a study of blood T cell dynamics during melanoma immunotherapy. Study-wide findings and caveats: The most clonal sorted CD8+ subset, immune-effector cells, was closest to cell-free DNA CDR3 sequences.

Sample time point: week 3, after first cycle of checkpoint inhibitor. The CD3+ CD4- CD8+ CD45RA- CD45RO-high CD27- CCR7- memory phenotype defined TIE cells. Response was assessed by RECIST 1.1 at 12 weeks, except a couple of rapid progressors. Comments on this clone: The antigen is not known.

The method was immunoSEQ multiplex PCR; TCRdb's version includes in-frame clones alone and lacks a portion of them. This sample carries a few thousand clones, around 76% of them seen once, and the ten largest clones take less than 5%. Germline assignment: CDR1 SGDLS and CDR2 YYNGEE. The CDR3 has 14 amino acids. V was clipped by 3 bases and J by 4 bases; unmatched bases: 4. Sample: CD8+ T cells from blood, taken from a patient treated with checkpoint blockade. This clonotype was obtained from a human donor with melanoma. The V and J genes are TRBV9 and TRBJ2-7; 10 bases agree with TRBD1. CDR3 nucleotide sequence: TGTGCCAGCAGCGCCGGGACAGGGGTTTACGAGCAGTACTTC. Its protein is CASSAGTGVYEQYF.